This TCR beta chain appears in the sequencing data of a study of radiation and T cells in renal cell carcinoma. Whole-study findings and limits: Top tumor clonotypes rose in blood 2 weeks post-radiation, then contracted.

The data were produced by immunoSEQ multiplex PCR, yet TCRdb's version contains in-frame clones alone and is incomplete. This table holds 70,000 to 90,000 clones, around 86% found once. On this clone itself: What it binds is unknown.

The time point here: blood 2 weeks post-SBRT. The treatment is: 15 Gy SBRT to primary tumor, nephrectomy 4 weeks later. This sample comprised blood, obtained from a patient whose treatment included radiotherapy and nephrectomy. This clonotype was sampled from a woman aged 50 to 65 with renal cell carcinoma.

CDR3 loop: CASSVAGVSGNTIYF. DNA of the CDR3: TGTGCCAGCAGCGTAGCAGGGGTCTCTGGAAACACCATATATTTT. The chain links TRBV9 to TRBJ1-3, with D tentatively TRBD1 (6 bases). The V gene's germline CDR1 is SGDLS and CDR2 YYNGEE. V was cut by 0 bases and J by 0 bases, with 7 bases left in between. CDR3 length: 15 residues.